The source of this TCR beta chain is a study of type 1 regulatory T cells. Study-level background: T-allo10 is a Tr1-enriched, alloantigen-specific CD4 T cell product made in vitro.

One entry per CDR3 protein results from TCRdb running MiXCR on the reads. This table has about 100,000 distinct CDR3 sequences, roughly 28% appearing once. This clonotype turned up a few times. CDR1 and CDR2 (germline): MNHEY, SVGEGT. The J segment lost 4 bases and the V segment lost 5 bases, leaving 5 bases of the junction unmatched. CDR3 length: 15 amino acids. Material: CD4+ T cells, either the whole sample or a sorted fraction (not recorded which). This TCR was recovered from a human donor in good health. V gene TRBV6-2 or TRBV6-3 combines with J gene TRBJ2-3; TRBD2 matches 11 bases. The CDR3 loop is CASSLLAGVPDTQYF. CDR3 nucleotide sequence: TGTGCCAGCAGTCTACTAGCGGGAGTTCCAGATACGCAGTATTTT.